This TCR beta chain was obtained from a study of blood T cell repertoires in COVID-19. About the research overall: Italy, Spain and the United States were the sources of the convalescent and acute COVID-19 samples. PBMCs, B-cell-depleted T cells, or T cells were the source of the cDNA or gDNA that made up the material.

In the authors' workflow: Cell counts per sample came from amplifying reference gene primers. The repertoire was sequenced with immunoSEQ multiplex PCR; TCRdb's copy has only in-frame clones and lacks some. From that table come the V and J calls and clone size; the DNA was used to work out D and trimming. The table shows some 60,000 clones, with about 88% occurring only once. This CDR3 spans 14 amino acids. Per the germline V gene, CDR1 is SGDLS and CDR2 is YYNGEE. V lost 0 bases and J lost 5, with 9 bases in between. This rearrangement joins TRBV9 to TRBJ2-1; TRBD2 is a possible D gene (5 bases). Sample: peripheral blood. This receptor was identified in a man aged 65 to 85 with acute or convalescent COVID-19. The CDR3 DNA reads as TGTGCCAGCAGCGTAGCGGGAAGAGACAATGAGCAGTTCTTC. Its translation: CASSVAGRDNEQFF.